Described below is a single T cell receptor beta chain sequence and its context. What it binds is unknown. From germline, CDR1 is SEHNR and CDR2 FQNEAQ (reference sequence). V shed 1 base, J shed 10 bases, and the junction held 6 bases outside the gene matches. The CDR3 is 15 residues long. This sample stems from a study of graft-versus-host responses after intestinal transplantation. Overall study context: Each of the recipients got a multivisceral, liver-intestinal, or isolated intestinal transplant. Tacrolimus plus steroids were given to all recipients for approximately three years, preceded by anti-thymocyte globulin induction. Study-wide results and caveats: Across patients carrying graft-donor T cell macrochimerism, allografts held high graft-versus-host to host-versus-graft clonal ratios.

Intraepithelial and lamina propria lymphocytes were isolated from graft specimens. TCRdb keeps only in-frame clones here, not all; method: immunoSEQ multiplex PCR. This repertoire shows tens of thousands of clones, about nine tenths found once; its top ten account for under 20%. The material sequenced was ileum tissue, taken around 190 days after intestinal transplant. This clonotype originated in a human patient who received an intestinal transplant, so some T cells may come from the graft donor. The chain combines TRBV7-9 with TRBJ2-3, with TRBD2 matching 12 bases. CDR3 protein: CASSLVASGRAAQYF. The CDR3 nucleotides read TGTGCCAGCAGCTTAGTGGCTAGCGGGAGGGCCGCGCAGTATTTT.